The clone carrying this TCR beta chain was found a few times. The antigen is unknown. Employing constant-segment primers, 5'RACE generated TCR alpha and TCR beta cDNA libraries bearing sample barcodes and UMIs. TCRdb ran MiXCR on the 5' RACE reads and lists one entry per CDR3 protein. The data hold about 300,000 distinct CDR3 sequences, with approximately 20% observed a single time. The sample originates from a study of T-cell memory formation after mild COVID-19. At the level of the study: For the most part, TCR clusters were specific to one donor.

The study's findings and limits: Later expanders leaned CD4+, whereas day 15 to 85 contracting clones were balanced CD4/CD8. Clones which contracted sat mainly in CM and EM if CD4+, and in EMRA if CD8+.

The CDR3 is 13 amino acids. Looked up from germline, CDR1 is SEHNR and CDR2 is FQNEAQ (reference sequence). The trim removed 11 bases at V and 3 bases at J, leaving 8 bases unmatched. Sample: PBMCs or a T cell subset sorted from them (not recorded which). The V and J genes are TRBV7-9 and TRBJ2-3, with 7 bases aligning to TRBD2. The TCR originated in a young man who had mild COVID-19 (a few samples of this study predate the infection). Cell type and time point are not known. This CDR3 reads CALGRGRTDTQYF. DNA for the CDR3: TGTGCCCTGGGGCGGGGGAGAACAGATACGCAGTATTTT. The full variable domain, its missing parts supplied by reference TRBV7-9 and TRBJ2-3, is DTGVSQNPRHKITKRGQNVTFRCDPISEHNRLYWYRQTLGQGPEFLTYFQNEAQLEKSRLLSDRFSAERPKGSFSTLEIQRTEQGDSAMYLCALGRGRTDTQYFGPGTRLTVL.